This T cell receptor beta chain was captured by sequencing in a study of OX40 agonist ivuxolimab in advanced cancers. Study results and limitations: No determination was made of the antigen specificity of the expanded peripheral T cells. In the 0.1-3.0 mg/kg groups, partial responders showed among the lowest expansion.

The method was immunoSEQ multiplex PCR; TCRdb's version includes in-frame clones alone and lacks a portion of them. The sample lists around 86,000 clones, around 91% seen once, with approximately 0.38% in the top ten. For this clone: What it recognizes is unknown.

Germline CDR1 SGHRS, CDR2 YFSETQ. V gave up 1 base and J gave up 7 bases, with 21 bases separating them. The CDR3 consists of 17 residues. The rearrangement joins TRBV5-1 to TRBJ2-1, with D unclear. The sequence came from an adult with an advanced solid tumor such as melanoma, head and neck, liver or kidney cancer. The source was CD4+ or CD8+ T cells sorted from blood, collected in a trial of the OX40 agonist ivuxolimab. The CDR3 DNA reads as TGCGCCAGCAGCTTGTTTGTTGTCGGTGTAGTAAGAAATGAGCAGTTCTTC. It specifies CASSLFVVGVVRNEQFF.